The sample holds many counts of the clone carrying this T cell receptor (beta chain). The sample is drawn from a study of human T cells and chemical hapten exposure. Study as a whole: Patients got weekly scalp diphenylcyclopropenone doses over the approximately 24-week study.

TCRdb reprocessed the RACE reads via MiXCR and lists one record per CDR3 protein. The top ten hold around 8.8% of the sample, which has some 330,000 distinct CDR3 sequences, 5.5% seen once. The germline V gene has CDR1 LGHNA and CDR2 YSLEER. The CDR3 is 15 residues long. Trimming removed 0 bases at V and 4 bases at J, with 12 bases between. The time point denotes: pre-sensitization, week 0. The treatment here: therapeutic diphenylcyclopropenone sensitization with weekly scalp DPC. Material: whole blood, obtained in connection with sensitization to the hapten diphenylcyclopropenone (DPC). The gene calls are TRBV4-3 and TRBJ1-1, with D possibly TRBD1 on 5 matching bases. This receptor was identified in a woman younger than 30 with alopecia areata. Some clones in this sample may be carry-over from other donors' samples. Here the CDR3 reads CASSQDWGVVTEAFF. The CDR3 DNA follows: TGCGCCAGCAGCCAAGATTGGGGGGTGGTCACTGAAGCTTTCTTT.